This T cell receptor beta chain was sequenced during a study of tumor-infiltrating lymphocytes in localized non-small cell lung cancer. On the study more broadly: Several tumor histologies, both smoking statuses, and some post-neoadjuvant chemotherapy samples were included. Study-wide results and caveats: Not all patients were TCR sequenced, owing to tissue quantity.

CDR1 is SGHVS, CDR2 FQNEAQ, per germline. The CDR3 has 16 residues. The V and J ends lost 3 bases and 4 bases respectively, with 19 bases between them. Here immunoSEQ multiplex PCR was the method, and the copy in TCRdb shows in-frame clones only, minus some. The table has around 7,000 clones, 70% to 80% seen once. This clone was picked up a small number of times. The antigen is unknown. This sequence joins TRBV7-8 and TRBJ2-7; a possible D gene is TRBD1 (6 bases). The TCR sequence derives from a human donor with non-small cell lung cancer. The sequenced sample was uninvolved lung tissue not adjacent to the tumor. The CDR3 DNA follows: TGTGCCAGCAGCTTCCAAGACCAGGGGAATCTGTACGAGCAGTACTTC. Its protein product is CASSFQDQGNLYEQYF.